What follows are 5 T cell receptor beta chains derived from one specimen sequenced in a study of cytomegalovirus exposure and HLA in healthy donors. PCR used 60 Vbeta primers and 13 Jbeta primers. Produced via immunoSEQ multiplex PCR; TCRdb's table is partial and in-frame only. The sample lists about 200,000 clones, 75% to 90% seen once, with roughly 0.32% in the top ten. Sequencing was carried out using PBMCs. The receptors shown here come from a young woman in good health and CMV-seronegative.

V usage is TRBV11-3 and J usage is TRBJ2-7; 9 bases fit TRBD1. CDR1 is SGHNT and CDR2 is YENEEA in the germline V gene. V was clipped by 5 bases and J by 5 bases; unmatched bases: 7. The CDR3 runs 14 residues. CDR3 nucleotide sequence: TGTGCCAGCAGCCCGGGACAGGGAAAAAACGAGCAGTACTTC. Protein product: CASSPGQGKNEQYF.

This clone was seen a handful of times. The chain combines TRBV7-9 with TRBJ2-7, with D unclear. Trimming removed 5 bases from V and 5 bases from J, with 13 bases in between. Germline lookup yields CDR1 SEHNR and CDR2 FQNEAQ (reference sequence). CDR3 length: 13 amino acids. CDR3 coding DNA: TGTGCCAGCAGCCCCCCTAGTTCCCACGAGCAGTACTTC. Its translation is CASSPPSSHEQYF.

This clone was observed once. V gene TRBV2 combines with J gene TRBJ2-3; D is undetermined. V lost 7 bases, J lost 0 bases, and 14 bases lay in between. The CDR3 consists of 15 residues. From germline, CDR1 is SNHLY and CDR2 FYNNEI. The CDR3 reads CASNPDIPSTDTQYF. The CDR3, as DNA: TGTGCCAGCAACCCCGACATCCCTAGCACAGATACGCAGTATTTT. Based on the CDR3 plus reference TRBV2 and TRBJ2-3, the full variable domain is EPEVTQTPSHQVTQMGQEVILRCVPISNHLYFYWYRQILGQKVEFLVSFYNNEISEKSEIFDDQFSVERPDGSNFTLKIRSTKLEDSAMYFCASNPDIPSTDTQYFGPGTRLTVL.

The chain employs TRBV19 and TRBJ2-7; 10 positions agree with TRBD1. Germline trimming cut 5 bases from V and 7 bases from J; bases unmatched to any gene: 8. The V gene's germline CDR1 is LNHDA and CDR2 SQIVND (reference sequence). The CDR3 is made up of 14 amino acids. CDR3 loop: CASSFRQGADEQYF. The CDR3 nucleotides are TGTGCCAGTAGTTTCCGACAGGGGGCGGATGAGCAGTACTTC.

This chain connects TRBV27 to TRBJ2-7; the match to TRBD1 covers 9 bases. J was trimmed by 3 bases and V by 10 bases; bases with no gene match: 7. Germline V gives CDR1 MNHEY, CDR2 SMNVEV (reference sequence). CDR3 length: 13 residues. CDR3: CATAWDRDYEQYF. The CDR3 DNA follows: TGTGCCACCGCCTGGGACAGGGACTACGAGCAGTACTTC.